What follows are 21 T cell receptor beta chains derived from one specimen sequenced in a study of T cells in Graves' hyperthyroidism and ophthalmopathy. Researchers took RNA transcripts and amplified the TCR beta CDR3 regions from them. The study used the HTBI primer set for a first-round RT-PCR of the TCR CDR3. TCRdb ran MiXCR on the multiplex PCR reads and lists one entry per CDR3 protein. The profile shows over 650,000 distinct CDR3 sequences, around 17% of them singletons. Sequencing used blood. The receptors shown here come from a man between 18 and 29 years old with Graves' hyperthyroidism.

Comment on this clonotype: Compared with germline, one end of the junction differs, possibly owing to a read error. The rearrangement links TRBV28 to TRBJ1-5; TRBD1 matches 8 bases. CDR1 and CDR2 (germline): MDHEN, SYDVKM. CDR3 length equals 15 residues. Here the CDR3 reads CASSPQGAGNQPRHF. CDR3 coding DNA: TGTGCCAGCAGCCCGCAGGGGGCTGGCAATCAGCCCCGGCATTTT.

J is TRBJ1-1 and V is TRBV4-3, with 8 bases lining up with TRBD1. Germline CDR1 LGHNA, CDR2 YSLEER. This CDR3 is 18 amino acids long. Trimming cost V 0 bases and J 4 bases; bases outside gene matches: 13. The chain's CDR3 is CASSQDQGPQGVGTEAFF. CDR3 DNA: TGCGCCAGCAGCCAAGATCAGGGACCACAGGGGGTCGGCACTGAAGCTTTCTTT.

The chain joins TRBV28 to TRBJ2-3; D gene ambiguous. CDR1 MDHEN and CDR2 SYDVKM come from the germline V gene. Trimming stripped 6 bases from V and 2 bases from J, with 9 bases between. The CDR3 totals 13 residues. The CDR3 protein is CASSRPFTDTQYF. CDR3 coding DNA: TGTGCCAGCAGCCGACCCTTCACAGATACGCAGTATTTT.

Details on this clonotype: Given a much more abundant clone one base away, this may be a read error. V and J are TRBV10-1 and TRBJ2-7, with D hard to call. The CDR3 spans 12 residues. Germline CDR1 WNHNN, CDR2 SYGVQD (reference sequence). V lost 4 bases, J lost 9 bases, and 13 bases lay in between. The CDR3: CASSGSSKGQYF. The CDR3, as DNA: TGCGCCAGCAGTGGCAGCTCAAAGGGGCAGTACTTC.

This clonotype appeared many times. The chain uses TRBV20-1 and TRBJ1-1; D gene unclear. This CDR3 is built from 14 residues. V lost 3 bases and J lost 1, with 12 bases in between. The germline V gene has CDR1 DFQATT and CDR2 SNEGSKA (reference sequence). CDR3 residues: CSARSYIPNTEAFF. CDR3 sequence (DNA): TGCAGTGCTAGGTCCTATATTCCGAACACTGAAGCTTTCTTT.

The chain carries TRBV7-2 and TRBJ2-7, with a weak D call TRBD2 (6 bases). Germline-derived CDR1 and CDR2 are SGHTA and FQGNSA. V was cut by 5 bases and J by 0 bases, with 14 bases left in between. This CDR3 region has 15 residues. The CDR3 loop is CASSAGSYSSYEQYF. CDR3 DNA sequence: TGTGCCAGCAGCGCCGGGAGCTACTCCTCCTACGAGCAGTACTTC.

This clonotype was found a few times. The gene calls are TRBV10-3 and TRBJ2-7; D gene ambiguous. The CDR3 loop spans 13 amino acids. With 2 bases removed from V and 5 bases from J, the gap between germline ends came to 10 bases. Germline loops: CDR1 ENHRY, CDR2 SYGVKD. The CDR3: CAISEHDHHEQYF. As DNA, the CDR3 is TGTGCCATCAGTGAGCACGACCACCACGAGCAGTACTTC.

This chain connects TRBV25-1 to TRBJ1-4; weak D call: TRBD1 (6 bases). Germline-derived CDR1 and CDR2 are MGHDK and SYGVNS. The CDR3 sequence is 17 residues long. The ends were cut back, 7 bases at V and 0 bases at J, with 18 bases in the middle. Here the CDR3 reads CASMGHLKETTNEKLFF. CDR3 nucleotide sequence: TGTGCCAGCATGGGACACCTGAAAGAGACAACTAATGAAAAACTGTTTTTT.

Many counts were recorded for this clonotype. This sequence joins TRBV30 and TRBJ2-3; TRBD2 matches at 7 bases. CDR3 size: 16 residues. V trimming: 4 bases; J trimming: 2 bases; junction bases outside the gene matches: 12. CDR1 GTSNPN and CDR2 SVGIG come from the germline V gene (reference sequence). DNA for the CDR3: TGTGCCTGGAAGTCTTTGGGGAGGGAGAACACAGATACGCAGTATTTT. This encodes CAWKSLGRENTDTQYF.

The chain links TRBV7-9 to TRBJ1-4; possible D gene TRBD1, 5 bases. The CDR3 is 15 residues long. The V gene lost 4 bases and the J gene lost 3 bases, with 12 bases spanning the gap. Germline CDR1 SEHNR, CDR2 FQNEAQ (reference sequence). CDR3: CASSSADRANEKLFF. The CDR3 DNA is TGTGCCAGCAGCTCCGCCGACAGAGCTAATGAAAAACTGTTTTTT.

Points on this clonotype: A read error may produce the germline difference seen at one junction end. The chain joins TRBV3-1 to TRBJ1-2; no definite D call. Germline V gene data show CDR1 as LGHDT and CDR2 as YNNKEL (reference sequence). CDR3 length: 13 residues. This CDR3 reads CASRLSTHYDYTF. DNA of the CDR3: TGTGCCAGCAGGCTAAGTACACACTATGACTACACCTTC.

The CDR3 sequence is CASSLIVRKRETQYF. The CDR3 DNA follows: TGTGCCAGCAGCTTAATAGTCCGGAAGAGAGAGACCCAGTACTTC. The chain couples TRBV7-9 to TRBJ2-5; D remains ambiguous. The germline V gene encodes CDR1 SEHNR and CDR2 FQNEAQ (reference sequence). This CDR3 has 15 amino acids. Trimming pared 2 bases from V and 4 bases from J, leaving 14 bases between.

This clonotype was observed many times. The rearrangement uses TRBV9 and TRBJ2-5, with 11 bases identical to TRBD2. The CDR3 is made up of 17 amino acids. After removal of 3 bases from V and 1 base from J, the junction contained 8 bases not matched to a gene. Germline values: CDR1 SGDLS, CDR2 YYNGEE. CDR3 bases: TGTGCCAGCAGCGCCCATTCGACTAGCGGGATCCAAGAGACCCAGTACTTC. This gives the protein CASSAHSTSGIQETQYF.

This clonotype occurred a few times. V and J are TRBV19 and TRBJ1-1; D perhaps matches TRBD1 (6 bases). This CDR3 has 14 residues. Trimming shortened V by 5 bases and J by 8 bases, and 18 bases separated the two germline ends. CDR1 and CDR2 from the germline V gene are LNHDA and SQIVND (reference sequence). CDR3 bases: TGTGCCAGTAGTTGGGTCGGGGGCGCAGGAGAAGCTTTCTTT. This sequence encodes CASSWVGGAGEAFF. Supplemented by reference TRBV19 and TRBJ1-1, the full variable domain reads DGGITQSPKYLFRKEGQNVTLSCEQNLNHDAMYWYRQDPGQGLRLIYYSQIVNDFQKGDIAEGYSVSREKKESFPLTVTSAQKNPTAFYLCASSWVGGAGEAFFGQGTRLTVV.

At least ten counts were recorded for this clonotype. This chain joins TRBV18 and TRBJ2-7; D ambiguous. The CDR3 has 13 amino acids. Germline CDR1 KGHSH, CDR2 LQKENI. Trimming took 3 bases from V and 6 from J, leaving 12 bases between them. The CDR3 DNA follows: TGTGCCAGCTCACCGGTAACTTGGGGCGAGCAGTACTTC. The encoded protein is CASSPVTWGEQYF.

V and J are TRBV19 and TRBJ2-1, with 12 bases fitting TRBD2. V lost 5 bases, J lost 7 bases, and 6 bases stayed unmatched. The CDR3 is 15 residues long. CDR1 and CDR2 from the germline V gene are LNHDA and SQIVND (reference sequence). In nucleotides, the CDR3 is TGTGCCAGTAGTCGCCTAGCGGGAGGGCAGAATGAGCAGTTCTTC. Protein sequence: CASSRLAGGQNEQFF. Together with reference TRBV19 and TRBJ2-1, the CDR3 gives the full variable domain: DGGITQSPKYLFRKEGQNVTLSCEQNLNHDAMYWYRQDPGQGLRLIYYSQIVNDFQKGDIAEGYSVSREKKESFPLTVTSAQKNPTAFYLCASSRLAGGQNEQFFGPGTRLTVL.

The chain couples TRBV19 to TRBJ1-5, with D maybe TRBD1 (6 bases). The CDR3 is 14 amino acids. V lost 10 bases and J lost 3, with 16 bases in between. Germline V lookup: CDR1 LNHDA, CDR2 SQIVND (reference sequence). CDR3 sequence reads: CATRKGQNNQPQHF. The CDR3 bases are TGTGCCACCCGAAAGGGACAAAACAATCAGCCCCAGCATTTT.

In DNA form, the CDR3 reads TGTGCCAGCAGCTCAGGACTAGCGGAGCAGTTCTTC. It codes for CASSSGLAEQFF. The chain carries TRBV11-3 and TRBJ2-1, with 9 bases identical to TRBD2. Trimming cost V 4 bases and J 10 bases; bases outside gene matches: 2. Germline lookup yields CDR1 SGHNT and CDR2 YENEEA. The CDR3 extends over 12 amino acids.

This clonotype appeared many times. The gene calls are TRBV2 and TRBJ2-7, with 7 bases fitting TRBD1. Trimming removed 1 base from V and 8 bases from J; junction bases left unmatched: 14. Germline CDR1 SNHLY, CDR2 FYNNEI. This CDR3 has 16 residues. The CDR3 DNA sequence: TGTGCCAGCAGTGAAGTTGCCCTCGCACCACAGGGGCAGCAGTACTTC. It specifies CASSEVALAPQGQQYF.

This sequence joins TRBV28 and TRBJ1-5; 8 nucleotides line up with TRBD1. The ends lost 1 base at V and 5 bases at J; junction bases unmatched: 4. The CDR3 runs to 15 residues. Germline-derived CDR1 and CDR2 are MDHEN and SYDVKM. The CDR3 DNA reads TGTGCCAGCAGTTTATCCCGACAGGGGCATCAGCCCCAGCATTTT. This sequence encodes CASSLSRQGHQPQHF.

This clonotype was counted between two and nine times. The V call is TRBV6-1, the J call TRBJ1-2, with 9 bases lining up with TRBD1. The CDR3 contains 14 residues. The V and J ends lost 4 bases and 3 bases, in that order; junction bases with no gene match: 3. In germline, CDR1 is MNHNS, CDR2 SASEGT. This CDR3 reads CASSVRDRDYGYTF. The CDR3 bases are TGTGCCAGCAGTGTCAGGGACAGGGACTATGGCTACACCTTC.